Each of the 9 T cell receptor beta chains below was sequenced from the same sample in a study of vaccination effects on CD4 cells after COVID-19. The data were produced by immunoSEQ multiplex PCR, yet TCRdb's version contains in-frame clones alone and is incomplete. The table includes roughly 30,000 clones, roughly 75% detected once. CD4+ T cells were isolated after less than 12 days of culture. By PCR, the person was confirmed to have had SARS-CoV-2 infection between March and December 2020. Participants completed two doses of the BNT162b2 or mRNA-1273 vaccine. These receptors are not linked to any known antigen. The sequenced sample was CD4+ T cells from PBMCs cultured without peptide, obtained after COVID-19 vaccination. All receptors come from a human donor who had a prior SARS-CoV-2 infection.

The chain has TRBV2 and TRBJ2-2; D gene uncertain. The CDR3 runs to 15 residues. Germline CDR1 SNHLY, CDR2 FYNNEI. Trimming cost V 2 bases and J 1 base, with 8 bases left between them. The CDR3 DNA sequence: TGTGCCAGCAGTGAAATGGGTCTGAACACCGGGGAGCTGTTTTTT. It translates to CASSEMGLNTGELFF.

The chain recombines TRBV2 with TRBJ2-3; the D gene could be TRBD1 or TRBD2 (5 bases each). Trimming removed 10 bases at V and 1 base at J, with 18 bases between. Looked up from germline, CDR1 is SNHLY and CDR2 is FYNNEI. The CDR3 extends over 15 amino acids. CDR3 coding DNA: TGTGCCACCGCCGTTGGGGACCTCGGCACAGATACGCAGTATTTT. This codes for CATAVGDLGTDTQYF.

This clone was recorded a few times. V usage is TRBV29-1 and J usage is TRBJ2-3; possibly TRBD2 for D (6 bases). The germline gives CDR1 SQVTM, CDR2 ANQGSEA. The CDR3 has 13 amino acids. The V end was cut by 4 bases, the J end by 6 bases, with 14 bases between. The DNA of the CDR3 is TGCAGCGTTGCAGGAGGGCCGATTGATACGCAGTATTTT. It is translated as CSVAGGPIDTQYF.

The chain recombines TRBV6-5 with TRBJ2-5, with 8 bases lining up with TRBD1. The V gene end was trimmed by 0 bases and the J gene end by 5 bases; junction bases not matched to a gene: 5. The germline V gene encodes CDR1 MNHEY and CDR2 SVGAGI. The length of the CDR3 is 15 residues. CDR3 nucleotide sequence: TGTGCCAGCAGTTACTCCCCGGGACAGGAGGAGACCCAGTACTTC. This encodes CASSYSPGQEETQYF.

The rearrangement links TRBV20-1 to TRBJ2-5; possibly TRBD2 for D (7 bases). The CDR3 sequence is 15 residues long. Trimming took 6 bases from V and 5 from J, leaving 22 bases between them. CDR1 and CDR2 (germline): DFQATT, SNEGSKA (reference sequence). Here the CDR3 DNA reads TGCAGTGCAAGTGGGGGTCCGGGGGGCGGGGAGACCCAGTACTTC. It yields the protein CSASGGPGGGETQYF.

The V call is TRBV7-8, the J call TRBJ2-1, with TRBD2 matching over 8 bases. The junction had 13 bases not matched to a gene; V was cut back by 6 bases and J by 6 bases. The CDR3 loop spans 16 amino acids. Germline V gene data show CDR1 as SGHVS and CDR2 as FQNEAQ. The CDR3: CASSPAASGGRNEQFF. The CDR3 DNA follows: TGTGCCAGCAGTCCAGCGGCGTCGGGGGGGCGCAATGAGCAGTTCTTC.

This clone turned up a few times. The CDR3 spells CASSVVFGDTQYF. The CDR3 region has the DNA TGTGCCAGCAGCGTAGTTTTCGGAGATACGCAGTATTTT. The chain has TRBV9 and TRBJ2-3; the D is unclear. The V gene's germline CDR1 is SGDLS and CDR2 YYNGEE. Deletions cut 0 bases from V and 5 bases from J, with 7 bases between. CDR3 length: 13 amino acids. The full variable domain, rest sourced from reference TRBV9 and TRBJ2-3, is DSGVTQTPKHLITATGQRVTLRCSPRSGDLSVYWYQQSLDQGLQFLIQYYNGEERAKGNILERFSAQQFPDLHSELNLSSLELGDSALYFCASSVVFGDTQYFGPGTRLTVL.

This clone is categorized as medium-sized. This chain uses TRBV4-2 with TRBJ2-7; tentatively, D is TRBD2 (7 bases). V dropped 4 bases and J dropped 6 bases, with 19 bases sitting between them. CDR1 is LGHNA and CDR2 is YNFKEQ in the germline V gene. The CDR3 extends over 15 amino acids. DNA of the CDR3: TGTGCCAGCAGCCCCCCTCCGGGGGCTAGCGGCGAGCAGTACTTC. As protein: CASSPPPGASGEQYF.

A single count supports this clone. The gene calls are TRBV2 and TRBJ2-3; 11 nucleotides match TRBD2. This CDR3 region has 15 residues. The trim removed 5 bases at V and 2 bases at J, leaving 3 bases unmatched. Germline assignment: CDR1 SNHLY and CDR2 FYNNEI. The CDR3 is CASSLGLAVTDTQYF. CDR3 coding DNA: TGTGCCAGCAGTTTGGGACTAGCGGTCACAGATACGCAGTATTTT.